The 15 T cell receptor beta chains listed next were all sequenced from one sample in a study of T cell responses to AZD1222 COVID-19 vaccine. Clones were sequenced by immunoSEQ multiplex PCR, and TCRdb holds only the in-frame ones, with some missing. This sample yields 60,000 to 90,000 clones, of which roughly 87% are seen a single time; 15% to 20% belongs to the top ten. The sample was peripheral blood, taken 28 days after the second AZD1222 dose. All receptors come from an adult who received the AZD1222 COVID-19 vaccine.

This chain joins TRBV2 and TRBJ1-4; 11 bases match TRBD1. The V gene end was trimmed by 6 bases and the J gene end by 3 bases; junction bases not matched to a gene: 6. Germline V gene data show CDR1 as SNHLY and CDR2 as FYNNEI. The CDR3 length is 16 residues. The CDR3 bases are TGTGCCAGCAGGAGGGACAGGGGGATCGCTAATGAAAAACTGTTTTTT. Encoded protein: CASRRDRGIANEKLFF.

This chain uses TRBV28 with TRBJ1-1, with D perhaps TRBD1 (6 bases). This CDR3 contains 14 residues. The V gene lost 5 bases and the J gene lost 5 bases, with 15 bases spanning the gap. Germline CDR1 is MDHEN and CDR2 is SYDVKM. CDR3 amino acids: CASSELNRETEAFF. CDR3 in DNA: TGTGCCAGCAGTGAATTAAACAGGGAAACTGAAGCTTTCTTT.

This CDR3 reads CASSPGQGDQPQHF. DNA of the CDR3: TGTGCCAGCAGCCCGGGACAGGGTGATCAGCCCCAGCATTTT. The chain recombines TRBV2 with TRBJ1-5; TRBD1 matches at 9 bases. The ends lost 6 bases at V and 5 bases at J; junction bases unmatched: 5. Germline-derived CDR1 and CDR2 are SNHLY and FYNNEI. The CDR3 has 14 amino acids.

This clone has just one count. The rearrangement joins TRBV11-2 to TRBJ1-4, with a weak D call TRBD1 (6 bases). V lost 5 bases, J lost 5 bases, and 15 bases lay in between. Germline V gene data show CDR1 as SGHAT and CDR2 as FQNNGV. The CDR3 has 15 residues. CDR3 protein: CASSPARGGNEKLFF. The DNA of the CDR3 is TGTGCCAGCAGCCCGGCGAGAGGGGGAAATGAAAAACTGTTTTTT.

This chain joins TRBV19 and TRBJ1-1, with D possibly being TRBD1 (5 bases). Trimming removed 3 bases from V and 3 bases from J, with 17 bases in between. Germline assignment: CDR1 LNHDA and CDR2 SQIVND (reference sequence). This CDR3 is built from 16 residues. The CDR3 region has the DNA TGTGCCAGTAGTATCGGTCCGGGACGATCAGACACTGAAGCTTTCTTT. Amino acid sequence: CASSIGPGRSDTEAFF.

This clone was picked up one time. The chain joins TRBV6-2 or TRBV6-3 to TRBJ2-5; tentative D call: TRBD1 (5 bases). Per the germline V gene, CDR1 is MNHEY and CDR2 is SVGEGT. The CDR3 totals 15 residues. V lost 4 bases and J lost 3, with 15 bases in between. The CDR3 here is CASSFYSGSEETQYF. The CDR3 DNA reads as TGTGCCAGCAGTTTCTACTCAGGGTCGGAAGAGACCCAGTACTTC.

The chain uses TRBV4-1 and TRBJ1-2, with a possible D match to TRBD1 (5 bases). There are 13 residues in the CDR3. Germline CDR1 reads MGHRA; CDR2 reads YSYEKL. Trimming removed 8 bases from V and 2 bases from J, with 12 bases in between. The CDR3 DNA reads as TGCGCCAGCCGTCCATCAGGGAACTATGGCTACACCTTC. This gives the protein CASRPSGNYGYTF.

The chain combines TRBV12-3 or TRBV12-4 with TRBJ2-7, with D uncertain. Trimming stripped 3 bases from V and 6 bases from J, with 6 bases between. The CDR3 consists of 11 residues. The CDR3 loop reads CASSLQGEQYF. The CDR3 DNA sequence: TGTGCCAGCAGTTTGCAAGGCGAGCAGTACTTC.

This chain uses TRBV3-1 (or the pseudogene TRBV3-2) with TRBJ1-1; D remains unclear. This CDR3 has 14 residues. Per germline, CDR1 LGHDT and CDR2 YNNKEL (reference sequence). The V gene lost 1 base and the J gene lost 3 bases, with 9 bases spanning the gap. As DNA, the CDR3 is TGTGCCAGCAGCCAAGTCACAGCCGACACTGAAGCTTTCTTT. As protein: CASSQVTADTEAFF.

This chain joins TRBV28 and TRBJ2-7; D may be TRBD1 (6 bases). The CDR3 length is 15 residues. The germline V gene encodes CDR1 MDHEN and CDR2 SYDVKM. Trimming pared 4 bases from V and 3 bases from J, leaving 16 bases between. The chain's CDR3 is CASSSPRDIIYEQYF. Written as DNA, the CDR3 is TGTGCCAGCAGTTCCCCACGGGACATAATCTACGAGCAGTACTTC.

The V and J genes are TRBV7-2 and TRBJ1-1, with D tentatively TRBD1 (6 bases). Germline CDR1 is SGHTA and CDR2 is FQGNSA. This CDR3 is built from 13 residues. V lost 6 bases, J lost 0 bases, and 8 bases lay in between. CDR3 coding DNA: TGTGCCAGCAGGGCAGGGGTGAACACTGAAGCTTTCTTT. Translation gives CASRAGVNTEAFF. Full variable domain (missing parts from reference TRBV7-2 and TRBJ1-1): GAGVSQSPSNKVTEKGKDVELRCDPISGHTALYWYRQSLGQGLEFLIYFQGNSAPDKSGLPSDRFSAERTGGSVSTLTIQRTQQEDSAVYLCASRAGVNTEAFFGQGTRLTVV.

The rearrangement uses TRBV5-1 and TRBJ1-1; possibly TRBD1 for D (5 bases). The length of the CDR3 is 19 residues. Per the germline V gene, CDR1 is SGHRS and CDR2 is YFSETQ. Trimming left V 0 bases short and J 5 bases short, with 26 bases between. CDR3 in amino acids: CASSLGGMDLYKEKTEAFF. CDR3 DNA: TGCGCCAGCAGCTTGGGGGGGATGGATCTATATAAGGAGAAGACTGAAGCTTTCTTT.

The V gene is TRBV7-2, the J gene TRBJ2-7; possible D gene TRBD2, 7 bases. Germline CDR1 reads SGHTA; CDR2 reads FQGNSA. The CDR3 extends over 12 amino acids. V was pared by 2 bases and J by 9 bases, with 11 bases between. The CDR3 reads CASSLLRGAQYF. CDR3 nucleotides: TGTGCCAGCAGCTTACTCCGGGGGGCGCAGTACTTC.

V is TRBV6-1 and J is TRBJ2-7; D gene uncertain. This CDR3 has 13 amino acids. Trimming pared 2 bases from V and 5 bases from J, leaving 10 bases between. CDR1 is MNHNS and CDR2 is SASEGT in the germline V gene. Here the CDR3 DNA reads TGTGCCAGCAGTGAATTTGGGATTAACGAGCAGTACTTC. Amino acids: CASSEFGINEQYF.

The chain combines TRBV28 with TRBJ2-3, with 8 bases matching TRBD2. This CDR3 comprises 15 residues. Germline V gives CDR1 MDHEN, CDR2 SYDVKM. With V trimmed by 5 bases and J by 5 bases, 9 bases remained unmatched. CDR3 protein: CASSRAGAGEDTQYF. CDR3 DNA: TGTGCCAGCAGTCGAGCGGGGGCCGGGGAAGATACGCAGTATTTT.